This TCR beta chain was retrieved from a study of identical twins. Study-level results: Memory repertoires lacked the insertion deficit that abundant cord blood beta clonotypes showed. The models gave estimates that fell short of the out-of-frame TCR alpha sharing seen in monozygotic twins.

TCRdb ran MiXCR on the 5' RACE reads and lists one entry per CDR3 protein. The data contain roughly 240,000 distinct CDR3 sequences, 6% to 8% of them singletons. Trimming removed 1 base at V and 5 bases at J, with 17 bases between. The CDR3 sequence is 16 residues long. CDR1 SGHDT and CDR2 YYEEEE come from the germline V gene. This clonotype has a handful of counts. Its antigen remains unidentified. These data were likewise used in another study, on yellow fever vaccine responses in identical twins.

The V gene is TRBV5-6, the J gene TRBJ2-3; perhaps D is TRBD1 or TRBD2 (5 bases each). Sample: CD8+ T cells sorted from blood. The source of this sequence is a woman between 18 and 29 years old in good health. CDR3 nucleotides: TGTGCCAGCAGCTTGTTACTAGTCGGGGCGGGAGATACGCAGTATTTT. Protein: CASSLLLVGAGDTQYF.